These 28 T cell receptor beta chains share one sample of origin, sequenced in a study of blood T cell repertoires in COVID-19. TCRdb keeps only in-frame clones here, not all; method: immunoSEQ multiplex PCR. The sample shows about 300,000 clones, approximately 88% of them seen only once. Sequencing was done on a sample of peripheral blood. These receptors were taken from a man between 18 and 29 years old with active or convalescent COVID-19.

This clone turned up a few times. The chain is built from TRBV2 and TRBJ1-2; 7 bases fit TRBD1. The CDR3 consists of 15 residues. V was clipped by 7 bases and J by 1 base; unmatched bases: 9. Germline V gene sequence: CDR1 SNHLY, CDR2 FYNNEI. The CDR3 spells CASNAGTEFNYGYTF. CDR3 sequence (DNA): TGTGCCAGCAATGCCGGGACAGAGTTTAACTATGGCTACACCTTC.

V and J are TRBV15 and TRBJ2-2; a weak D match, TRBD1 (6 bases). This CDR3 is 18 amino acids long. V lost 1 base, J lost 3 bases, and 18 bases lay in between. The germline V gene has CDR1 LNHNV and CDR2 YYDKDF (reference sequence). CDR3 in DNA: TGTGCCACCAGCAGAGTTGAGGAAGGGGGATCCGACACCGGGGAGCTGTTTTTT. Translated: CATSRVEEGGSDTGELFF.

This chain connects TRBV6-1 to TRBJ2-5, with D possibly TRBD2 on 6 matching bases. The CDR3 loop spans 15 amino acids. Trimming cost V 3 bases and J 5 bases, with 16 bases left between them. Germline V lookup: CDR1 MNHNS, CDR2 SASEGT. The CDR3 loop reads CASSDGQGGWETQYF. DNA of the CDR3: TGTGCCAGCAGTGACGGCCAGGGAGGATGGGAGACCCAGTACTTC.

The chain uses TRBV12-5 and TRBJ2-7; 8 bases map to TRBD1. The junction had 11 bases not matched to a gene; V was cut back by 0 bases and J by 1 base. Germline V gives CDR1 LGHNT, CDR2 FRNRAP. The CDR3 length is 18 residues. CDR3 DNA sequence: TGTGCTAGTGGTTTGGTACTCGGTCTTGGACAGGGATCCTACGAGCAGTACTTC. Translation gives CASGLVLGLGQGSYEQYF.

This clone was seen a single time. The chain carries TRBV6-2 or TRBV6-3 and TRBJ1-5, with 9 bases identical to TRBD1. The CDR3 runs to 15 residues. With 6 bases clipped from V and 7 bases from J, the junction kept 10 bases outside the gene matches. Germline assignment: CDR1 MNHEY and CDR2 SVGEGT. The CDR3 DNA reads TGTGCCAGCAGCCCCCTGGGACAGGGCTGGCAGCCCCAGCATTTT. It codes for CASSPLGQGWQPQHF.

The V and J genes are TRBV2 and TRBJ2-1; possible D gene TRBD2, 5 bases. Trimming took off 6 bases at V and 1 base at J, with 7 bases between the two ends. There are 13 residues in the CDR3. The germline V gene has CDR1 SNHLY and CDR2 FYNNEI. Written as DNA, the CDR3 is TGTGCCAGCAGCGGGGAATCCTACAATGAGCAGTTCTTC. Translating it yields CASSGESYNEQFF.

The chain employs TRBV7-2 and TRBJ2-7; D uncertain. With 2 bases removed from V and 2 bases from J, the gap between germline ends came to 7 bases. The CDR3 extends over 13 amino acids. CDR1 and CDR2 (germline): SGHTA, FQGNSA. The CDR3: CASSLQLTYEQYF. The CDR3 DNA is TGTGCCAGCAGCTTACAACTGACCTACGAGCAGTACTTC.

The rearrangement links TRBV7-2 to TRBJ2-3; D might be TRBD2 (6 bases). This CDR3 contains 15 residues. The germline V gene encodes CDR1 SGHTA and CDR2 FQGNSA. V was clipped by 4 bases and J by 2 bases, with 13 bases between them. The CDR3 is CASSSTGTHTDTQYF. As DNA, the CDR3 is TGTGCCAGCAGCTCTACCGGGACTCACACAGATACGCAGTATTTT.

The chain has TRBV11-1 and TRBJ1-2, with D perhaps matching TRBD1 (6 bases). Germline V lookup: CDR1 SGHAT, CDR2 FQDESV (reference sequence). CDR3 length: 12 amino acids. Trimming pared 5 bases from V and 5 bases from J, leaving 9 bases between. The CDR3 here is CASSLQGYGYTF. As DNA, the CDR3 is TGTGCCAGCAGCCTACAGGGTTATGGCTACACCTTC. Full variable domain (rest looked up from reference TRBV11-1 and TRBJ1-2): EAEVAQSPRYKITEKSQAVAFWCDPISGHATLYWYRQILGQGPELLVQFQDESVVDDSQLPKDRFSAERLKGVDSTLKIQPAELGDSAMYLCASSLQGYGYTFGSGTRLTVV.

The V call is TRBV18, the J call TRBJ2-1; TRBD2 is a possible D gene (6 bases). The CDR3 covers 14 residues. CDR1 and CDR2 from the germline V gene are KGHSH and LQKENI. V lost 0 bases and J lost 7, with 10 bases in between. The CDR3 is CASSPPGGENEQFF. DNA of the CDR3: TGTGCCAGCTCACCACCGGGCGGGGAGAATGAGCAGTTCTTC.

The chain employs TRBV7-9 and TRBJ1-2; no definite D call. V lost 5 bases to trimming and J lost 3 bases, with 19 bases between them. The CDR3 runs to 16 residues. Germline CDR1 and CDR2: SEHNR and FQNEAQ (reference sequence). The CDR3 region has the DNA TGTGCCAGCAGCCCAAAAAGCGGGCAGCAAGACTATGGCTACACCTTC. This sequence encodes CASSPKSGQQDYGYTF.

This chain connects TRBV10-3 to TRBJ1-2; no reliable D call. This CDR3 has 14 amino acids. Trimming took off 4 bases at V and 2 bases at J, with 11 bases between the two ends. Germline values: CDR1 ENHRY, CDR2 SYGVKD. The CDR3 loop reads CAISVPAENYGYTF. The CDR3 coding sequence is TGTGCCATCAGTGTACCGGCGGAGAACTATGGCTACACCTTC.

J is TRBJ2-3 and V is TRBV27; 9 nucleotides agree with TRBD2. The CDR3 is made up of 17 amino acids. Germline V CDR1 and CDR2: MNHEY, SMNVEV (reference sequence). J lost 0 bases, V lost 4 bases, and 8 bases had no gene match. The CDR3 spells CASSSLGGGASTDTQYF. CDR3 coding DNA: TGTGCCAGCAGTTCCTTAGGCGGGGGGGCAAGCACAGATACGCAGTATTTT.

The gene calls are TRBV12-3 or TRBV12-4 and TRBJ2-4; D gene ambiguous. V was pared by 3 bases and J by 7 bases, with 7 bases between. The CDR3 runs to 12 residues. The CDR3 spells CASSFEENIQYF. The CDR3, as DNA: TGTGCCAGCAGTTTCGAGGAGAACATTCAGTACTTC.

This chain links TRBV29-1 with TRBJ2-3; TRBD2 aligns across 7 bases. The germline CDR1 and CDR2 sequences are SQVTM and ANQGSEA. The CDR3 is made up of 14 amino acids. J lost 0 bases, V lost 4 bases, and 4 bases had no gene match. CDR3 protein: CSVGDGGSTDTQYF. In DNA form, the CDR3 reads TGCAGCGTTGGGGACGGGGGGAGCACAGATACGCAGTATTTT.

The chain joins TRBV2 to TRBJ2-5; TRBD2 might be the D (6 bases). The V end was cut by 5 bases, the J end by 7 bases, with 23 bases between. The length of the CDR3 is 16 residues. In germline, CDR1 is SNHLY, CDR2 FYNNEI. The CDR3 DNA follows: TGTGCCAGCAGTAAAACGAGAGAGCCCCAGGAGGGGACCCAGTACTTC. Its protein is CASSKTREPQEGTQYF.

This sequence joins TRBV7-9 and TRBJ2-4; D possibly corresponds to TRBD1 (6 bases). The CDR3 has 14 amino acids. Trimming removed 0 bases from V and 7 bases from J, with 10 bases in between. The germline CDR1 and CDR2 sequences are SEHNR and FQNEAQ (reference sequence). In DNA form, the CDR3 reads TGTGCCAGCAGCTTAGCTCCGGACAGTAACATTCAGTACTTC. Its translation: CASSLAPDSNIQYF.

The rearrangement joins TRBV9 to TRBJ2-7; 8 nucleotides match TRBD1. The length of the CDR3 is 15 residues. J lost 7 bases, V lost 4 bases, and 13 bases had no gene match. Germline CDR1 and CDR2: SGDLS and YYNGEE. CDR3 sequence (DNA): TGTGCCAGCAGCACCGGGACAGGAGGGACTTGGGAGCAGTACTTC. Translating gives CASSTGTGGTWEQYF.

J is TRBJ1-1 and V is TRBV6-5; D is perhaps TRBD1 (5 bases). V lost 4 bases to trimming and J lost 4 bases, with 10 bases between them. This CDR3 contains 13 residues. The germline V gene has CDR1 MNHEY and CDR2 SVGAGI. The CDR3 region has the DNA TGTGCCAGCAGTTGGGGCCCTTCCACTGAAGCTTTCTTT. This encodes CASSWGPSTEAFF.

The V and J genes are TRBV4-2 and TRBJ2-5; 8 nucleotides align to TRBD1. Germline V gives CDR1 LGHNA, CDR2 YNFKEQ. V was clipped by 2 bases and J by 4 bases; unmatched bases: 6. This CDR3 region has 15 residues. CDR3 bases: TGTGCCAGCAGCCAATCTGGACAGGGAGGAGAGACCCAGTACTTC. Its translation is CASSQSGQGGETQYF.

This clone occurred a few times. The CDR3 coding sequence is TGTGCCAGCAGCGTAAGTAGCGGGGGAACCTACGAGCAGTACTTC. This encodes CASSVSSGGTYEQYF. The chain combines TRBV9 with TRBJ2-7; 9 bases are a match to TRBD2. V shed 1 base, J shed 2 bases, and the junction held 4 bases outside the gene matches. This CDR3 is 15 amino acids long. Germline V gene lookup returns CDR1 SGDLS and CDR2 YYNGEE.

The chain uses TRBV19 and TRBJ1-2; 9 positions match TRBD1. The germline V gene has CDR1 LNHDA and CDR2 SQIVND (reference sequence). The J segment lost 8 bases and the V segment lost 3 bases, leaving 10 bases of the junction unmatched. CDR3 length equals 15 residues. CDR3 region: CASSIDGTGRQGYTF. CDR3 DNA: TGTGCCAGTAGTATCGACGGGACAGGGAGGCAAGGCTACACCTTC.

The CDR3 nucleotides are TGTGCCAGCAGTGAAGCGCGGGGGATCTACGAGCAGTACTTC. Encoded protein: CASSEARGIYEQYF. The chain carries TRBV6-1 and TRBJ2-7; the match to TRBD2 covers 7 bases. This CDR3 comprises 14 residues. V trimming: 0 bases; J trimming: 3 bases; junction bases outside the gene matches: 2. From germline, CDR1 is MNHNS and CDR2 SASEGT.

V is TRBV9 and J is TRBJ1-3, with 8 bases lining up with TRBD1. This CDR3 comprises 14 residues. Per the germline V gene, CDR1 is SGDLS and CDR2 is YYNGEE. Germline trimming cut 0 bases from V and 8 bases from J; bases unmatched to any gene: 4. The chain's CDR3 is CASSVAGGSDTIYF. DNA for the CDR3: TGTGCCAGCAGCGTAGCAGGGGGCAGTGACACCATATATTTT.

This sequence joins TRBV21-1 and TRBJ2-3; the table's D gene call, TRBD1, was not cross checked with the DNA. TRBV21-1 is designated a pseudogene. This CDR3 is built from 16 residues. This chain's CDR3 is CASSKPGTSHTDTQYF. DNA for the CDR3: TGTGCCAGCAGCAAGCCCGGGACAAGCCACACAGATACGCAGTATTTT.

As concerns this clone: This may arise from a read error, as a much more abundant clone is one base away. CDR3 protein: CASSDGTSGGNEQFF. The CDR3 DNA is TGTGCCAGTAGTGACGGGACTAGCGGGGGAAATGAGCAGTTCTTC. V and J are TRBV19 and TRBJ2-1; 14 nucleotides line up with TRBD2. CDR3 length: 15 residues. CDR1 is LNHDA, CDR2 SQIVND, per germline (reference sequence). V trimming: 5 bases; J trimming: 7 bases; junction bases outside the gene matches: 4.

The CDR3 protein is CASSPQQGSYNSPLHF. CDR3 coding DNA: TGTGCCAGCAGTCCCCAACAGGGCTCCTATAATTCACCCCTCCACTTT. V usage is TRBV27 and J usage is TRBJ1-6; possible D gene TRBD1, 6 bases. Looked up from germline, CDR1 is MNHEY and CDR2 is SMNVEV (reference sequence). The CDR3 totals 16 residues. Trimming removed 5 bases at V and 0 bases at J, with 11 bases between.

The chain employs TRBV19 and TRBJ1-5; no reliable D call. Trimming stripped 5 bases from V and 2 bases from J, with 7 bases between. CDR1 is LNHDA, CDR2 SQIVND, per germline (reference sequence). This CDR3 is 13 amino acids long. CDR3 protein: CASSWSGNQPQHF. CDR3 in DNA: TGTGCCAGTAGTTGGAGTGGCAATCAGCCCCAGCATTTT. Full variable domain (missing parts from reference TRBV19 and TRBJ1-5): DGGITQSPKYLFRKEGQNVTLSCEQNLNHDAMYWYRQDPGQGLRLIYYSQIVNDFQKGDIAEGYSVSREKKESFPLTVTSAQKNPTAFYLCASSWSGNQPQHFGDGTRLSIL.